One and the same sample provided the 10 T cell receptor beta chains below, sequenced in a study of T cell responses to AZD1222 COVID-19 vaccine. Measured with immunoSEQ multiplex PCR; TCRdb has only the in-frame clones, and not every one. The sample includes some 150,000 clones, 85% to 95% of them seen just once. The material was peripheral blood, obtained on day 0 of AZD1222 vaccination. All receptors come from an adult in good health.

The gene calls are TRBV5-5 and TRBJ1-1; 7 bases align to TRBD1. V dropped 4 bases and J dropped 5; count of bases not matched to a gene: 11. CDR1 and CDR2 from the germline V gene are SGHKS and YYEKEE (reference sequence). The length of the CDR3 is 15 residues. This chain's CDR3 is CASSPGTVVWTEAFF. In DNA form, the CDR3 reads TGTGCCAGCAGCCCCGGGACAGTAGTATGGACTGAAGCTTTCTTT.

This rearrangement joins TRBV27 to TRBJ2-7; TRBD2 matches at 10 bases. From germline, CDR1 is MNHEY and CDR2 SMNVEV (reference sequence). The CDR3 is 15 amino acids. V was pared by 7 bases and J by 3 bases, with 9 bases of the junction left unmatched. The CDR3 nucleotides read TGTGCCAGCACGCGAACTAGCGGGAATCTCTACGAGCAGTACTTC. Amino acids: CASTRTSGNLYEQYF.

The sample holds one count of this clone. V gene TRBV7-2 combines with J gene TRBJ2-7, with TRBD1 as a possible D gene (5 bases). The CDR3 extends over 16 amino acids. CDR1 and CDR2 (germline): SGHTA, FQGNSA. The V end was cut by 1 base, the J end by 3 bases, with 16 bases between. This chain's CDR3 is CASSLVPGLPRYEQYF. The CDR3 DNA reads TGTGCCAGCAGCTTAGTGCCAGGGCTCCCGCGCTACGAGCAGTACTTC.

The rearrangement uses TRBV30 and TRBJ2-1; 8 bases are a match to TRBD2. The J segment lost 8 bases and the V segment lost 5 bases, leaving 8 bases of the junction unmatched. The CDR3 is made up of 13 amino acids. CDR1 and CDR2 (germline): GTSNPN, SVGIG (reference sequence). CDR3 sequence: CAWQAGVFDEQFF. CDR3 nucleotides: TGTGCCTGGCAAGCGGGAGTTTTCGATGAGCAGTTCTTC.

The V call is TRBV7-8, the J call TRBJ1-2; 11 bases align to TRBD1. Germline V gives CDR1 SGHVS, CDR2 FQNEAQ. This CDR3 spans 16 amino acids. V gave up 4 bases and J gave up 6 bases; unmatched junction bases: 10. CDR3 protein: CASSWGTGGKKNGYTF. The CDR3 DNA sequence: TGTGCCAGCAGCTGGGGGACAGGGGGAAAGAAAAATGGCTACACCTTC.

The V call is TRBV29-1, the J call TRBJ2-7; D is perhaps TRBD2 (5 bases). The CDR3 runs to 13 residues. Trimming pared 5 bases from V and 2 bases from J, leaving 13 bases between. Germline CDR1 SQVTM, CDR2 ANQGSEA. This chain's CDR3 is CSVPIGNPYEQYF. Here the CDR3 DNA reads TGCAGCGTTCCAATCGGGAATCCCTACGAGCAGTACTTC.

V and J are TRBV19 and TRBJ1-2; 8 nucleotides align to TRBD1. CDR1 is LNHDA, CDR2 SQIVND, per germline (reference sequence). The CDR3 extends over 14 amino acids. The trim removed 3 bases at V and 8 bases at J, leaving 8 bases unmatched. CDR3 amino acids: CASSIPSGQGGYTF. Written as DNA, the CDR3 is TGTGCCAGTAGTATCCCCTCCGGACAGGGCGGCTACACCTTC.

The chain joins TRBV7-8 to TRBJ1-2; TRBD1 matches at 7 bases. Germline values: CDR1 SGHVS, CDR2 FQNEAQ. V was clipped by 5 bases and J by 1 base; unmatched bases: 7. The CDR3 is 15 residues long. The DNA of the CDR3 is TGTGCCAGCAGCCCGGGACAGCTCGTTAACTATGGCTACACCTTC. This translates into CASSPGQLVNYGYTF.

This rearrangement joins TRBV5-1 to TRBJ2-1; D might be TRBD2 (6 bases). CDR1 is SGHRS, CDR2 YFSETQ, per germline. The V end lost 0 bases, the J end lost 0 bases, and 7 bases lay between the germline ends. This CDR3 spans 15 amino acids. This CDR3 is CASSLAGSSYNEQFF. CDR3 nucleotides: TGCGCCAGCAGCTTGGCCGGGAGCTCCTACAATGAGCAGTTCTTC.

The rearrangement uses TRBV10-3 and TRBJ2-1; D may be TRBD1 or TRBD2 (5 bases each). There are 20 residues in the CDR3. Trimming took 0 bases from V and 0 from J, leaving 21 bases between them. The germline V gene encodes CDR1 ENHRY and CDR2 SYGVKD. The CDR3 bases are TGTGCCATCAGTGAGTCGATAGGGGCGGGCACCCGAAGCTCCTACAATGAGCAGTTCTTC. Its protein is CAISESIGAGTRSSYNEQFF.